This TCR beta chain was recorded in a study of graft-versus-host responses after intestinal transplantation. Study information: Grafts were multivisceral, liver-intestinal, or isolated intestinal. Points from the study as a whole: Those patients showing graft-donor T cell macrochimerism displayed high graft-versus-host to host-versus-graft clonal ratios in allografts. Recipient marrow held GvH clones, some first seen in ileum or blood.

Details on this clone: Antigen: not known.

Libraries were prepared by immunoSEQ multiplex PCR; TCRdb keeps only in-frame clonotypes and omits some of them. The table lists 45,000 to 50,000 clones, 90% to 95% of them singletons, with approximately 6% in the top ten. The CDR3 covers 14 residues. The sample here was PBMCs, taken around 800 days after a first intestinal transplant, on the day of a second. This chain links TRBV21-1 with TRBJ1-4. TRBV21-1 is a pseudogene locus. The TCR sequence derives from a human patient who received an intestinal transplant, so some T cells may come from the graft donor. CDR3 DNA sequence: TGTGCCAGCAGCTCGGGGGGTTTTAGAGAAAAACTGTTTTTT. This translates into CASSSGGFREKLFF.